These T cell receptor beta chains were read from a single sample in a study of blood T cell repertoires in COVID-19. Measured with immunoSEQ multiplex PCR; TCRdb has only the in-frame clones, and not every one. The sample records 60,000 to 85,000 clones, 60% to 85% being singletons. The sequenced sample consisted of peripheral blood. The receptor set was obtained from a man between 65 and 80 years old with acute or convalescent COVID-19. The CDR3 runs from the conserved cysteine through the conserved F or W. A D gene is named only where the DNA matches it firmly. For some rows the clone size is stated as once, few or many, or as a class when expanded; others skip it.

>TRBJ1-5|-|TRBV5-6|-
CASSGGRVNQPQHF
TGTGCCAGCAGCGGGGGCAGGGTCAATCAGCCCCAGCATTTT
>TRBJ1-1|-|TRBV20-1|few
CSASRGYSQGTEAFF
TGCAGTGCTAGTAGGGGTTACAGTCAAGGCACTGAAGCTTTCTTT
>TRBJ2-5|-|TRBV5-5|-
CASSLNRVVETQYF
TGTGCCAGCAGCTTAAACAGGGTTGTAGAGACCCAGTACTTC
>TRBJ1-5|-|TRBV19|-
CASSTGVRGQPQHF
TGTGCCAGTAGTACAGGGGTCCGGGGTCAGCCCCAGCATTTT
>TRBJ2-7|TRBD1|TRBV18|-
CASSPLDRGRPYEQYF
TGTGCCAGCTCACCATTGGACAGGGGGCGACCCTACGAGCAGTACTTC
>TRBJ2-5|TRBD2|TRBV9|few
CASSTNPTGGQETQYF
TGTGCCAGCAGCACCAACCCTACGGGGGGCCAAGAGACCCAGTACTTC
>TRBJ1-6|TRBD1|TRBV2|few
CASSDRQGNSPLHF
TGTGCCAGCAGTGATCGACAGGGAAATTCACCCCTCCACTTT
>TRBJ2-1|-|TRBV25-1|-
CASGLTNEQFF
TGTGCCAGCGGCCTTACCAATGAGCAGTTCTTC
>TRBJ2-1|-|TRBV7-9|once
CASSPLYGQRDGEYNEQFF
TGTGCCAGCAGCCCATTATATGGTCAACGGGATGGGGAGTACAATGAGCAGTTCTTC
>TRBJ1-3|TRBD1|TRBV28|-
CASISRQGSSGNTIYF
TGTGCCAGCATCAGCCGACAGGGGAGCTCTGGAAACACCATATATTTT
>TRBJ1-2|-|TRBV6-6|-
CASTPFLNYGYTF
TGTGCCAGCACCCCATTTCTAAACTATGGCTACACCTTC
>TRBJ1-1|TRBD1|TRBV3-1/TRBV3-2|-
CASSHGDSPNTEAFF
TGTGCCAGCAGCCACGGGGACAGCCCGAACACTGAAGCTTTCTTT
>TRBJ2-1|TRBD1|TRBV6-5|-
CASKPTGGPYNEQFF
TGTGCCAGCAAACCCACAGGGGGTCCCTACAATGAGCAGTTCTTC
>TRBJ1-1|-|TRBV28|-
CASRPYKYTEAFF
TGTGCCAGCAGACCTTACAAGTACACTGAAGCTTTCTTT
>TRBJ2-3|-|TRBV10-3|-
CAISEGGLADTQYF
TGTGCCATCAGTGAGGGGGGCTTGGCAGATACGCAGTATTTT
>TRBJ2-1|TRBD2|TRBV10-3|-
CAISEGTSNEQFF
TGTGCCATCAGTGAGGGGACTAGCAATGAGCAGTTCTTC
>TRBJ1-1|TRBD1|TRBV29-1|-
CSVGGQGGSRAFF
TGCAGCGTTGGGGGACAGGGTGGCAGTAGAGCTTTCTTT
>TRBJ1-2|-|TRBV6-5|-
CASIHPLDSYGYTF
TGTGCCAGCATCCACCCCCTGGACAGCTATGGCTACACCTTC
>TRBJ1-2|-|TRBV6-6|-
CASSFPPNYGYTF
TGTGCCAGCAGTTTTCCTCCGAACTATGGCTACACCTTC
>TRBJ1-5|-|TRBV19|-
CASSIERIRGGSNQPQHF
TGTGCCAGTAGTATAGAGCGCATCCGGGGAGGGAGCAATCAGCCCCAGCATTTT
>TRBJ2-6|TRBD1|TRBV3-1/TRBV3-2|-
CASSRDRAVSGANVLTF
TGTGCCAGCAGCCGAGACAGGGCCGTATCTGGGGCCAACGTCCTGACTTTC
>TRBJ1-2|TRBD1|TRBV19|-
CASTLDRDHGYTF
TGTGCCAGTACCTTGGACAGGGACCATGGCTACACCTTC
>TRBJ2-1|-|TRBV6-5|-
CASSGWDNDEQFF
TGTGCCAGCTCTGGGTGGGACAACGATGAGCAGTTCTTC
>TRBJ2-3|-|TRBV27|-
CASVESRGTDTQYF
TGTGCCAGCGTGGAGTCGCGGGGCACAGATACGCAGTATTTT
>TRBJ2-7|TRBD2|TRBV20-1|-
CSASLAGSSSYEQYF
TGCAGTGCTAGTCTAGCGGGGTCCAGCTCCTACGAGCAGTACTTC
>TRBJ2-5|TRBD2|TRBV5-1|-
CASSNSGREGETQYF
TGCGCCAGCAGCAATAGCGGGAGGGAAGGCGAGACCCAGTACTTC
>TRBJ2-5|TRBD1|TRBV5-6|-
CASRPGQQETQYF
TGTGCCAGCAGACCGGGACAGCAAGAGACCCAGTACTTC
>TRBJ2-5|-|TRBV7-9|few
CASSLYGQVLGTQYF
TGTGCCAGCAGCTTATACGGACAAGTCTTGGGGACCCAGTACTTC
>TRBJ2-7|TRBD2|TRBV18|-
CASSLGREAYEQYF
TGTGCCAGCTCACTGGGGAGGGAGGCCTACGAGCAGTACTTC
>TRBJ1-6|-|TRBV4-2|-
CASSQDTRGNYSPLHF
TGTGCCAGCAGCCAAGATACCAGGGGTAATTATTCACCCCTCCACTTT
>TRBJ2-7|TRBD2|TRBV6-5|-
CASRSSGNYEQYF
TGTGCCAGCAGGTCTAGCGGGAACTACGAGCAGTACTTC
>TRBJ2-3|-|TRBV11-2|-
CASSFLTDTQYF
TGTGCCAGCAGCTTTTTAACAGATACGCAGTATTTT
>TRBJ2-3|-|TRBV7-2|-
CASRTTGTDTQYF
TGTGCCAGCAGGACCACAGGGACAGATACGCAGTATTTT
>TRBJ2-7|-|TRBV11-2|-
CASSLAGVAYEQYF
TGTGCCAGCAGCTTAGCGGGAGTGGCTTACGAGCAGTACTTC
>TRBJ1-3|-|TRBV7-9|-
CASSPPTRAVGNTIYF
TGTGCCAGCAGCCCTCCGACTCGTGCGGTGGGAAACACCATATATTTT
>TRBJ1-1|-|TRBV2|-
CASSEQGFTEAFF
TGTGCCAGCAGTGAACAGGGCTTCACTGAAGCTTTCTTT
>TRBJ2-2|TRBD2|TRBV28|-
CASTLGVAGAGELFF
TGTGCCAGCACCCTCGGGGTAGCGGGAGCCGGGGAGCTGTTTTTT
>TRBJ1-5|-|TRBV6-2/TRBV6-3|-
CASSYGGSQHF
TGTGCCAGCAGTTACGGCGGTTCCCAGCATTTT
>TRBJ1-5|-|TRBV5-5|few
CASSLTPFGPQHF
TGTGCCAGCAGCTTGACCCCATTCGGGCCCCAGCATTTT
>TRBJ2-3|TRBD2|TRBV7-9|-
CASSPRLAGEVLGTDTQYF
TGTGCCAGCAGCCCTAGACTAGCGGGAGAAGTTTTAGGCACAGATACGCAGTATTTT
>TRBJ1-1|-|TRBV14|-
CASSQEAGRAEAFF
TGTGCCAGCAGCCAAGAAGCAGGGAGGGCTGAAGCTTTCTTT
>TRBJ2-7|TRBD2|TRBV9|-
CASSVASSGRLYEQYF
TGTGCCAGCAGCGTAGCTAGCAGCGGGAGGCTCTACGAGCAGTACTTC
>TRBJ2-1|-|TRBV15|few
CATSRDVGGGYNEQFF
TGTGCCACCAGCAGAGACGTGGGAGGCGGTTACAATGAGCAGTTCTTC
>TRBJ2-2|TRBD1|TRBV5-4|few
CASTMGTGFFSGELFF
TGTGCCAGCACCATGGGGACAGGATTTTTTTCCGGGGAGCTGTTTTTT
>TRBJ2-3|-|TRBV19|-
CASSIVAHRGTDTQYF
TGTGCCAGTAGTATAGTAGCCCACCGGGGCACAGATACGCAGTATTTT
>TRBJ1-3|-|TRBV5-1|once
CASSSDNSGNTIYF
TGCGCCAGCAGCTCGGACAACTCTGGAAACACCATATATTTT
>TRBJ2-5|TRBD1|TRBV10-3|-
CAISESYRGSETQYF
TGTGCCATCAGTGAGTCGTACAGGGGGTCGGAGACCCAGTACTTC
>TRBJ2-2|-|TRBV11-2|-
CASSLAGQNTGELFF
TGTGCCAGCAGCTTAGCCGGACAGAACACCGGGGAGCTGTTTTTT
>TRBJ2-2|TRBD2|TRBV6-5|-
CASRREGGELFF
TGTGCCAGTCGGAGGGAGGGCGGGGAGCTGTTTTTT
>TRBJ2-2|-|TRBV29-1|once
CSARSGSGYTGELFF
TGCAGCGCCCGGTCGGGTAGCGGATACACCGGGGAGCTGTTTTTT
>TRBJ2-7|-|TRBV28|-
CASSPPGQDEQYF
TGTGCCAGCAGTCCCCCGGGACAAGACGAGCAGTACTTC
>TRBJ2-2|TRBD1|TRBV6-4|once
CASSGTGGDTGELFF
TGTGCCAGCAGTGGGACAGGGGGCGACACCGGGGAGCTGTTTTTT